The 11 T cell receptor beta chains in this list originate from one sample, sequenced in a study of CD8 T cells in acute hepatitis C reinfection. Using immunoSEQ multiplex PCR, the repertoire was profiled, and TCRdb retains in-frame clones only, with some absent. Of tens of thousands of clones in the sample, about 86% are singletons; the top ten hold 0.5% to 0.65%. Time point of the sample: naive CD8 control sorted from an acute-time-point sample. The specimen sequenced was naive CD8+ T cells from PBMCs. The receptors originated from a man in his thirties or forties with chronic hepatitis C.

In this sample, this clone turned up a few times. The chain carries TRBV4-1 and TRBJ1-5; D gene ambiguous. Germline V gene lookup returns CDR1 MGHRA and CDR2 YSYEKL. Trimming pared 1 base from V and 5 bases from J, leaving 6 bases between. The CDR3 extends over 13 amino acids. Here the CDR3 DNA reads TGCGCCAGCAGCCAAGGACCTCATCAGCCCCAGCATTTT. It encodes CASSQGPHQPQHF.

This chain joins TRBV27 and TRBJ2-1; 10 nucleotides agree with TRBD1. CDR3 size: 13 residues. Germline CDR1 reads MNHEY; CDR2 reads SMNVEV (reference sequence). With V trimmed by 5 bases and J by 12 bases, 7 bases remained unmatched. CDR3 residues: CASSPGQGGVQFF. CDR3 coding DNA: TGTGCCAGCAGTCCCGGACAGGGGGGGGTGCAGTTCTTC.

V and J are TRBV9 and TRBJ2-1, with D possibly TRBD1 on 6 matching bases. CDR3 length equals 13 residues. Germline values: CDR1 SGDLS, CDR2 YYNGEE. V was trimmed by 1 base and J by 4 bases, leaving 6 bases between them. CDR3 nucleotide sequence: TGTGCCAGCAGCGTAAGGGGGTACAATGAGCAGTTCTTC. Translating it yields CASSVRGYNEQFF.

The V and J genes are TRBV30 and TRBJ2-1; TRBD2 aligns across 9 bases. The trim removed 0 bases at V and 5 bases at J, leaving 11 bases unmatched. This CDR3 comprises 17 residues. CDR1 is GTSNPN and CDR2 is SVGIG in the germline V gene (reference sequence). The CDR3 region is CAWSVLVAGDVDNEQFF. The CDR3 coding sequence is TGTGCCTGGAGTGTACTGGTAGCGGGAGATGTTGACAATGAGCAGTTCTTC. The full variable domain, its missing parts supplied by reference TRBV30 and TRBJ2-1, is SQTIHQWPATLVQPVGSPLSLECTVEGTSNPNLYWYRQAAGRGLQLLFYSVGIGQISSEVPQNLSASRPQDRQFILSSKKLLLSDSGFYLCAWSVLVAGDVDNEQFFGPGTRLTVL.

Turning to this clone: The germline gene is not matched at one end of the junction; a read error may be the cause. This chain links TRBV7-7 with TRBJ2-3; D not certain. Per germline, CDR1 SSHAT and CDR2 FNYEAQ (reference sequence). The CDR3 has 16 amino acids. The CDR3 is CASSLTGGGGLDTQYF. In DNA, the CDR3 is TGTGCTAGCAGCTTAACTGGTGGTGGTGGGTTAGATACGCAGTATTTT.

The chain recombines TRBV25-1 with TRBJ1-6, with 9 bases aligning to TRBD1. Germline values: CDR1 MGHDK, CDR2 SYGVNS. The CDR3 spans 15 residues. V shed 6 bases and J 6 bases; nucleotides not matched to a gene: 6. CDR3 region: CASSGAGQGNSPLHF. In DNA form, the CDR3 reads TGTGCCAGCAGCGGAGCGGGACAGGGTAATTCACCCCTCCACTTT.

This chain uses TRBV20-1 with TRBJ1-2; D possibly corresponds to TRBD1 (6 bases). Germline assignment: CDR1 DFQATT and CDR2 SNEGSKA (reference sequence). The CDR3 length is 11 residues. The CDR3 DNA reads TGCAGCGCGGGACACCCCTATGGCTACACCTTC. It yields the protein CSAGHPYGYTF.

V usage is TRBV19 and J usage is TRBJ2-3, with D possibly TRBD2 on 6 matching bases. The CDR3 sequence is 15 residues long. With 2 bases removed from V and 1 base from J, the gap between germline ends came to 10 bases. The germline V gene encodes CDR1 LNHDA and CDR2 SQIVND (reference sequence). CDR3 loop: CASSIWGGGTDTQYF. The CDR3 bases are TGTGCCAGTAGTATATGGGGCGGGGGCACAGATACGCAGTATTTT.

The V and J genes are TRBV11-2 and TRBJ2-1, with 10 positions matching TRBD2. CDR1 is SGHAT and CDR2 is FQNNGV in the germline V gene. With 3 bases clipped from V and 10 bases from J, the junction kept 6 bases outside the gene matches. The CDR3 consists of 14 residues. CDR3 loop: CASSFSGGAEEQFF. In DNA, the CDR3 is TGTGCCAGCAGCTTCAGCGGGGGGGCCGAGGAGCAGTTCTTC. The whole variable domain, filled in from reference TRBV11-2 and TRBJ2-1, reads EAGVAQSPRYKIIEKRQSVAFWCNPISGHATLYWYQQILGQGPKLLIQFQNNGVVDDSQLPKDRFSAERLKGVDSTLKIQPAKLEDSAVYLCASSFSGGAEEQFFGPGTRLTVL.

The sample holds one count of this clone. The CDR3 nucleotides are TGTGCCAGCAGCTTCGGACTAGCGGGGAGCTACAATGAGCAGTTCTTC. This translates into CASSFGLAGSYNEQFF. The rearrangement joins TRBV7-2 to TRBJ2-1; 12 bases align to TRBD2. With 3 bases clipped from V and 3 bases from J, the junction kept 3 bases outside the gene matches. Germline CDR1 and CDR2: SGHTA and FQGNSA. This CDR3 is 16 amino acids long.

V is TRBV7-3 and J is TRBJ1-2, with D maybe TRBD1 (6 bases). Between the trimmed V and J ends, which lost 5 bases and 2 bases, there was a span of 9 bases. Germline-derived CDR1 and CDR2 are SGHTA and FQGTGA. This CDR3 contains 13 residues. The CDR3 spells CASSLGGNYGYTF. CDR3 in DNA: TGTGCCAGCAGCCTAGGGGGAAACTATGGCTACACCTTC. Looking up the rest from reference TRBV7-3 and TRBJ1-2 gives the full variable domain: GAGVSQTPSNKVTEKGKYVELRCDPISGHTALYWYRQSLGQGPEFLIYFQGTGAADDSGLPNDRFFAVRPEGSVSTLKIQRTERGDSAVYLCASSLGGNYGYTFGSGTRLTVV.